The 9 T cell receptor beta chains below were found in one sample sequenced in a study of patients and donors after allogeneic stem cell transplantation. TCRdb re-called the RT-PCR reads through MiXCR, storing one row per CDR3 protein. The sample lists roughly 230,000 distinct CDR3 sequences; roughly 15% were seen once. Specimen: blood, either unsorted or a sorted T cell fraction (not recorded which). The source is a human donor who was either an allogeneic HSCT recipient or a stem cell or donor lymphocyte infusion donor (not recorded which). It is not recorded whose cells these are; they may come from a transplant donor.

CDR3: CAMGDPKKLSYEQYF. CDR3 coding DNA: TGTGCCATGGGGGACCCTAAAAAACTCTCCTACGAGCAGTACTTC. The rearrangement joins TRBV10-3 to TRBJ2-7, with D perhaps being TRBD1 or TRBD2 (5 bases each). Germline V gene sequence: CDR1 ENHRY, CDR2 SYGVKD. V was clipped by 9 bases and J by 0 bases, with 18 bases between them. The CDR3 spans 15 residues.

The rearrangement links TRBV20-1 to TRBJ2-1; D gene ambiguous. CDR1 is DFQATT, CDR2 SNEGSKA, per germline (reference sequence). The CDR3 sequence is 12 residues long. Trimming removed 3 bases at V and 6 bases at J, with 9 bases between. In nucleotides, the CDR3 is TGCAGTGCTAGGCGGCTGGTCAATGAGCAGTTCTTC. Translation: CSARRLVNEQFF.

This clonotype turned up a few times. The chain recombines TRBV10-3 with TRBJ2-1, with 9 bases lining up with TRBD2. There are 17 residues in the CDR3. Germline V CDR1 and CDR2: ENHRY, SYGVKD. V was clipped by 3 bases and J by 0 bases; unmatched bases: 6. The CDR3 region has the DNA TGTGCCATCAGTGATGTAGCGGGGGCGAGCTCCTACAATGAGCAGTTCTTC. Protein sequence: CAISDVAGASSYNEQFF.

The gene calls are TRBV5-5 and TRBJ2-4; D uncertain. V was shortened by 2 bases and J by 0 bases, with 12 bases between the two germline ends. CDR1 and CDR2 from the germline V gene are SGHKS and YYEKEE (reference sequence). The CDR3 loop spans 16 amino acids. The CDR3 bases are TGTGCCAGCAGCTTCGAGATCCTACTAGCCAAAAACATTCAGTACTTC. Translating it yields CASSFEILLAKNIQYF.

The sample holds a few counts of this clonotype. The chain uses TRBV3-1 and TRBJ1-1; 10 bases align to TRBD1. From germline, CDR1 is LGHDT and CDR2 YNNKEL (reference sequence). The CDR3 has 17 amino acids. After removal of 0 bases from V and 2 bases from J, the junction contained 6 bases not matched to a gene. CDR3 nucleotides: TGTGCCAGCAGCCAAGATCGAGGGACAGGGGTAAACACTGAAGCTTTCTTT. Protein: CASSQDRGTGVNTEAFF.

There are a few counts of this clonotype. The gene calls are TRBV5-1 and TRBJ2-7; 10 nucleotides match TRBD1. From germline, CDR1 is SGHRS and CDR2 YFSETQ. V trimming: 4 bases; J trimming: 1 base; junction bases outside the gene matches: 5. This CDR3 is 15 amino acids long. As DNA, the CDR3 is TGCGCCAGCAGCCCGGACAGGGGGACTTCCTACGAGCAGTACTTC. Translated, it gives CASSPDRGTSYEQYF. The full variable domain, completed using reference TRBV5-1 and TRBJ2-7, is KAGVTQTPRYLIKTRGQQVTLSCSPISGHRSVSWYQQTPGQGLQFLFEYFSETQRNKGNFPGRFSGRQFSNSRSEMNVSTLELGDSALYLCASSPDRGTSYEQYFGPGTRLTVT.

This chain links TRBV15 with TRBJ1-5; D is undetermined. The CDR3 has 15 amino acids. V shed 1 base and J shed 5 bases, with 12 bases lying between them. The germline CDR1 and CDR2 sequences are LNHNV and YYDKDF (reference sequence). The CDR3 DNA reads as TGTGCCACCAGCAGAGCAGATTTGGTAGATCAGCCCCAGCATTTT. This codes for CATSRADLVDQPQHF.

The chain links TRBV5-1 to TRBJ1-2; D gene ambiguous. Germline CDR1 and CDR2: SGHRS and YFSETQ. The CDR3 covers 15 residues. The germline V and J ends were trimmed by 2 bases and 4 bases, with 15 bases remaining between them. CDR3 residues: CASSFGHMISYGYTF. CDR3 bases: TGCGCCAGCAGCTTCGGCCACATGATATCCTATGGCTACACCTTC.

By proportion, this clonotype is medium-sized. CDR3 residues: CSGIAGTDTQYF. DNA of the CDR3: TGCAGTGGTATAGCGGGCACAGATACGCAGTATTTT. The V and J genes are TRBV20-1 and TRBJ2-3, with D maybe TRBD2 (6 bases). Deletions cut 7 bases from V and 1 base from J, with 9 bases between. Germline V gene data show CDR1 as DFQATT and CDR2 as SNEGSKA (reference sequence). CDR3 length: 12 amino acids.